This T cell receptor beta chain was obtained from a study of OX40 agonist ivuxolimab in advanced cancers. The table came from immunoSEQ multiplex PCR; TCRdb's copy has only in-frame clones and leaves some out. The table has about 35,000 clones, roughly 80% seen once; the top ten hold 2.6%. V lost 6 bases, J lost 11 bases, and 20 bases lay in between. The CDR3 covers 14 residues. Germline V gene lookup returns CDR1 SGHAT and CDR2 FQDESV (reference sequence). The sequence derives from an adult with an advanced solid tumor such as melanoma, head and neck, liver or kidney cancer. The J gene is TRBJ2-1, the V gene TRBV11-1, with D possibly matching TRBD2 (7 bases). Sequencing was performed on CD4+ or CD8+ T cells sorted from blood, taken in a trial of the OX40 agonist ivuxolimab. The CDR3 bases are TGTGCCAGCAGTTCCCGACCAGGGGAGGGTAAGCAGTTCTTC. Encoded protein: CASSSRPGEGKQFF.